The 22 T cell receptor beta chains below come from one sample, sequenced in a study of T-cell reconstitution after alpha-beta-depleted transplantation in children. The library targeted TCRbeta and was prepared with unique molecular identifiers. TCRdb re-called the PCR reads through MiXCR, storing one row per CDR3 protein. Altogether about 400,000 distinct CDR3 sequences are present, 15% to 20% being singletons, with the ten largest covering under 30%. The material was PBMCs, mostly from graft donor cells, obtained 360 days after TCRalphabeta/CD19-depleted stem cell transplant. The receptors derive from a boy younger than two who had a stem cell transplant for Wiskott-Aldrich syndrome, so the T cells may come from the graft donor.

This chain uses TRBV20-1 with TRBJ2-2; maybe TRBD1 (6 bases). CDR3 length: 13 residues. The germline V and J ends were trimmed by 3 bases and 5 bases, with 10 bases remaining between them. In germline, CDR1 is DFQATT, CDR2 SNEGSKA (reference sequence). CDR3 residues: CSARGAATGELFF. Here the CDR3 DNA reads TGCAGTGCTAGGGGGGCAGCGACCGGGGAGCTGTTTTTT.

This clonotype was seen many times. The rearrangement joins TRBV25-1 to TRBJ2-1; tentative D call: TRBD1 (5 bases). This CDR3 has 13 amino acids. Germline CDR1 and CDR2: MGHDK and SYGVNS. The V gene lost 1 base and the J gene lost 7 bases, with 8 bases spanning the gap. The CDR3 DNA sequence: TGTGCCAGCAGTGAATTATCAGGGAATGAGCAGTTCTTC. It translates to CASSELSGNEQFF.

The CDR3 nucleotides are TGTGCCAGCTCACCACCGTTACGGCGAAAACTGTTTTTT. This sequence encodes CASSPPLRRKLFF. The chain combines TRBV18 with TRBJ1-4; D is unresolved. CDR1 and CDR2 (germline): KGHSH, LQKENI. The CDR3 has 13 residues. Trimming shortened V by 0 bases and J by 10 bases, and 9 bases separated the two germline ends. The full variable domain, with the rest looked up from reference TRBV18 and TRBJ1-4, is NAGVMQNPRHLVRRRGQEARLRCSPMKGHSHVYWYRQLPEEGLKFMVYLQKENIIDESGMPKERFSAEFPKEGPSILRIQQVVRGDSAAYFCASSPPLRRKLFFGSGTQLSVL.

The chain carries TRBV20-1 and TRBJ1-4; D ambiguous. The CDR3 is 14 residues long. CDR1 is DFQATT and CDR2 is SNEGSKA in the germline V gene (reference sequence). V was trimmed by 1 base and J by 3 bases, leaving 9 bases between them. The CDR3 reads CSARGILANEKLFF. The CDR3 region has the DNA TGCAGTGCTAGAGGCATCCTGGCTAATGAAAAACTGTTTTTT.

This sequence joins TRBV12-3 or TRBV12-4 and TRBJ1-1; TRBD1 is a possible D gene (6 bases). With 6 bases removed from V and 1 base from J, the gap between germline ends came to 12 bases. The CDR3 runs to 14 residues. CDR3 in amino acids: CASRGRGSNTEAFF. Here the CDR3 DNA reads TGTGCCAGCAGGGGCAGGGGATCGAACACTGAAGCTTTCTTT.

The J gene is TRBJ1-2, the V gene TRBV5-1, with TRBD1 identical over 8 bases. V shed 4 bases, J shed 8 bases, and the junction held 7 bases outside the gene matches. The CDR3 extends over 13 amino acids. CDR1 and CDR2 (germline): SGHRS, YFSETQ. The CDR3 loop reads CASSRTGTAGYTF. The CDR3 region has the DNA TGCGCCAGCAGCCGGACAGGGACTGCCGGCTACACCTTC. Full variable domain (remainder filled in from reference TRBV5-1 and TRBJ1-2): KAGVTQTPRYLIKTRGQQVTLSCSPISGHRSVSWYQQTPGQGLQFLFEYFSETQRNKGNFPGRFSGRQFSNSRSEMNVSTLELGDSALYLCASSRTGTAGYTFGSGTRLTVV.

The V and J genes are TRBV5-4 and TRBJ2-5, with D uncertain. Germline CDR1 is SGHNT and CDR2 is YYREEE (reference sequence). The V gene lost 0 bases and the J gene lost 3 bases, with 9 bases spanning the gap. The CDR3 contains 14 residues. The CDR3 coding sequence is TGTGCCAGCAGCTTGGAGACACTCGAAGAGACCCAGTACTTC. It translates to CASSLETLEETQYF.

J is TRBJ2-5 and V is TRBV5-1; 10 bases are shared with TRBD1. Looked up from germline, CDR1 is SGHRS and CDR2 is YFSETQ. The CDR3 has 18 amino acids. V dropped 6 bases and J dropped 4; count of bases not matched to a gene: 18. The CDR3 nucleotides read TGCGCCAGCAACCAATGGCCCGGGGGCCGGACAGGGGGAGAGACCCAGTACTTC. It is translated as CASNQWPGGRTGGETQYF.

This clonotype occurred a few times. The CDR3: CASSIGTGLREQYF. CDR3 coding DNA: TGTGCCAGCAGTATCGGGACCGGTTTAAGGGAGCAGTACTTC. The chain joins TRBV28 to TRBJ2-7, with D perhaps assigned TRBD1 or TRBD2 (5 bases each). This CDR3 contains 14 residues. CDR1 and CDR2 (germline): MDHEN, SYDVKM. Trimming pared 5 bases from V and 7 bases from J, leaving 18 bases between.

This clonotype was detected a few times. This chain links TRBV7-2 with TRBJ2-3; D is perhaps TRBD1 or TRBD2 (6 bases each). With 6 bases removed from V and 4 bases from J, the gap between germline ends came to 14 bases. CDR3 size: 14 residues. In germline, CDR1 is SGHTA, CDR2 FQGNSA. The CDR3 here is CASSSKGGADTQYF. CDR3 DNA sequence: TGTGCCAGCAGTTCAAAGGGGGGTGCAGATACGCAGTATTTT.

This clonotype turned up a few times. The V call is TRBV7-2, the J call TRBJ2-7, with 9 bases identical to TRBD2. V was clipped by 5 bases and J by 2 bases; unmatched bases: 7. The germline CDR1 and CDR2 sequences are SGHTA and FQGNSA. The CDR3 length is 15 residues. DNA of the CDR3: TGTGCCAGCAGCCGGAGCGGGGGGCGGGCCTACGAGCAGTACTTC. Its translation is CASSRSGGRAYEQYF.

A few counts support this clonotype. This chain links TRBV10-3 with TRBJ2-3; D is unclear. Germline V CDR1 and CDR2: ENHRY, SYGVKD. V shed 8 bases and J shed 4 bases, with 13 bases lying between them. The CDR3 is made up of 13 amino acids. The CDR3 reads CAIQDRPPDTQYF. In DNA, the CDR3 is TGTGCCATCCAAGACCGCCCTCCAGATACGCAGTATTTT.

This chain uses TRBV11-2 with TRBJ2-7; D gene unclear. The CDR3 sequence is 16 residues long. V lost 4 bases and J 3 bases, leaving 19 bases between the germline ends. Germline CDR1 SGHAT, CDR2 FQNNGV. CDR3 DNA: TGTGCCAGCAGCTCTCACTCGACTCCGTCGTTCTACGAGCAGTACTTC. Translated: CASSSHSTPSFYEQYF.

V usage is TRBV5-5 and J usage is TRBJ2-7, with D maybe TRBD1 (5 bases). CDR3 size: 14 residues. The V end lost 5 bases, the J end lost 0 bases, and 12 bases lay between the germline ends. CDR1 SGHKS and CDR2 YYEKEE come from the germline V gene (reference sequence). Written as DNA, the CDR3 is TGTGCCAGCAGGTCGAGACAGAACTCCTACGAGCAGTACTTC. This gives the protein CASRSRQNSYEQYF.

This clonotype was seen at least ten times. V gene TRBV5-5 combines with J gene TRBJ2-2; D remains ambiguous. Trimming took 1 base from V and 3 from J, leaving 10 bases between them. CDR3 size: 15 residues. Germline V gene lookup returns CDR1 SGHKS and CDR2 YYEKEE (reference sequence). The CDR3 here is CASSLRALDTGELFF. In DNA, the CDR3 is TGTGCCAGCAGCTTGCGGGCCCTTGACACCGGGGAGCTGTTTTTT.

This clonotype was observed a handful of times. V is TRBV14 and J is TRBJ2-7; TRBD1 agrees at 7 bases. CDR1 is SGHDN, CDR2 FVKESK, per germline. The CDR3 contains 16 residues. V dropped 2 bases and J dropped 1; count of bases not matched to a gene: 8. CDR3 nucleotides: TGTGCCAGCAGCCAAATCACAGGGGCGACGTCCTACGAGCAGTACTTC. Protein: CASSQITGATSYEQYF.

The chain uses TRBV7-9 and TRBJ2-1, with D uncertain. In germline, CDR1 is SEHNR, CDR2 FQNEAQ (reference sequence). The germline V and J ends were trimmed by 8 bases and 10 bases, with 18 bases remaining between them. The CDR3 is 13 amino acids. The CDR3 loop is CASSGLPGREQFF. CDR3 DNA sequence: TGTGCCAGCTCCGGTCTCCCCGGTAGGGAGCAGTTCTTC.

V usage is TRBV20-1 and J usage is TRBJ2-3; tentatively, D is TRBD2 (6 bases). The CDR3 runs 14 residues. Trimming took 3 bases from V and 3 from J, leaving 13 bases between them. Germline V gene sequence: CDR1 DFQATT, CDR2 SNEGSKA (reference sequence). The CDR3 nucleotides read TGCAGTGCTAGTCGGGGAGGTGGAACAGATACGCAGTATTTT. It translates to CSASRGGGTDTQYF.

This clonotype came up a few times. The CDR3 here is CSAGGRVVQPQHF. The CDR3 DNA sequence: TGCAGTGCTGGAGGCAGGGTCGTGCAGCCCCAGCATTTT. The gene calls are TRBV20-1 and TRBJ1-5; D perhaps matches TRBD1 (5 bases). Germline V gene data show CDR1 as DFQATT and CDR2 as SNEGSKA (reference sequence). The ends were cut back, 5 bases at V and 7 bases at J, with 15 bases in the middle. The CDR3 totals 13 residues.

This clonotype was counted only a few times. The V and J genes are TRBV12-3 or TRBV12-4 and TRBJ1-3; TRBD1 might be the D (6 bases). V lost 3 bases to trimming and J lost 4 bases, with 10 bases between them. The CDR3 runs to 14 residues. The DNA of the CDR3 is TGTGCCAGCAGTTTCGCAGGGGTAGGAAACACCATATATTTT. This translates into CASSFAGVGNTIYF.

This clonotype was recorded a few times. The J gene is TRBJ2-7, the V gene TRBV10-2; TRBD2 matches at 13 bases. Germline V gene sequence: CDR1 WSHSY, CDR2 SAAADI. This CDR3 is 14 amino acids long. The ends lost 10 bases at V and 4 bases at J; junction bases unmatched: 7. The CDR3 DNA is TGCGCCACCTCCGGACTAGCGGGAGTATACGAGCAGTACTTC. Protein sequence: CATSGLAGVYEQYF.

This clonotype was seen more than once but under ten times. V usage is TRBV29-1 and J usage is TRBJ2-5; D possibly corresponds to TRBD1 (5 bases). From germline, CDR1 is SQVTM and CDR2 ANQGSEA. V shed 6 bases and J shed 1 base, with 12 bases lying between them. The CDR3 is 13 amino acids. As DNA, the CDR3 is TGCAGCGTCTTGACAGTTTTCCAAGAGACCCAGTACTTC. This translates into CSVLTVFQETQYF.